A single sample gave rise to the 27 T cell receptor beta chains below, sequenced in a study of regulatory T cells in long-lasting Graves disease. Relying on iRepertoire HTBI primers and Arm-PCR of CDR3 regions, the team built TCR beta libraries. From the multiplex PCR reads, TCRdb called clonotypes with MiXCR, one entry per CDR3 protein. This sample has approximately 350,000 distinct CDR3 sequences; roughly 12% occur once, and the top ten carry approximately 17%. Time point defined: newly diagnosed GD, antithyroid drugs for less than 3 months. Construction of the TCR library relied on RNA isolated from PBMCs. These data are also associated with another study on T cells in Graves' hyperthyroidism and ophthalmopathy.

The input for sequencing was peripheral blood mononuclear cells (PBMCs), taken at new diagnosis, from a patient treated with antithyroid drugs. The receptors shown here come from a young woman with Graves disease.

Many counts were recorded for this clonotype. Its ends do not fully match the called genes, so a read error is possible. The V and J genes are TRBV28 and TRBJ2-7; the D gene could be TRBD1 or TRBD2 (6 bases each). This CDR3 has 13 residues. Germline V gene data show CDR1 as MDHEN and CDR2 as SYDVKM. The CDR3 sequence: CVSSLGGHGVQYF. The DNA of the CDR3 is TGTGTCAGCAGTTTAGGGGGGCATGGCGTGCAGTACTTC.

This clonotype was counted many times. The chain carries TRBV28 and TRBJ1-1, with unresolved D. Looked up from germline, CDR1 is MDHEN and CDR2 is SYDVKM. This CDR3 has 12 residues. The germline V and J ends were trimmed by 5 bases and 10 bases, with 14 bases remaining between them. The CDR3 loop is CASSPQRVAAFF. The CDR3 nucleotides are TGTGCCAGCAGTCCCCAGAGGGTCGCAGCTTTCTTT.

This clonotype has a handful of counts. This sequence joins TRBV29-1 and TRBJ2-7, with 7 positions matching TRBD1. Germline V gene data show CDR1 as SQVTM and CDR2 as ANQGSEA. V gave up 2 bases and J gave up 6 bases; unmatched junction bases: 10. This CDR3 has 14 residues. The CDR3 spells CSVELSQGPSEQYF. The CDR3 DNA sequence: TGCAGCGTTGAATTGTCACAGGGGCCCAGCGAGCAGTACTTC.

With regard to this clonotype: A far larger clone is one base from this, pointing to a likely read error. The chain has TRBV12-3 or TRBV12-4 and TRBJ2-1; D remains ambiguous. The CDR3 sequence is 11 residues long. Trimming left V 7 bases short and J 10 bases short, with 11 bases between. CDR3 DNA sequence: TGTGCCAGCATCGGAAGCCACGAGCAGTTCTTC. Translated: CASIGSHEQFF.

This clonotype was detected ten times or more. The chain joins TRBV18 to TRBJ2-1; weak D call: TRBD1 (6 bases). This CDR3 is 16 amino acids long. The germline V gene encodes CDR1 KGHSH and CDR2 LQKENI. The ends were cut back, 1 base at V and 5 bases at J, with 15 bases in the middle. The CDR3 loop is CASSPLGGGRNNEQFF. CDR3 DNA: TGTGCCAGCTCACCACTTGGTGGGGGCCGGAACAATGAGCAGTTCTTC.

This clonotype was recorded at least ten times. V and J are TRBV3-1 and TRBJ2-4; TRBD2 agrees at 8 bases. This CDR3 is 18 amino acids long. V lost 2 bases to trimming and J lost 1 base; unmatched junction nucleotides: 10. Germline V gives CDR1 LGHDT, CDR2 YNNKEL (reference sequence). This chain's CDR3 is CASSQRGLGSAAKNIQYF. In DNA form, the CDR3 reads TGTGCCAGCAGCCAAAGGGGACTAGGTAGCGCGGCCAAAAACATTCAGTACTTC.

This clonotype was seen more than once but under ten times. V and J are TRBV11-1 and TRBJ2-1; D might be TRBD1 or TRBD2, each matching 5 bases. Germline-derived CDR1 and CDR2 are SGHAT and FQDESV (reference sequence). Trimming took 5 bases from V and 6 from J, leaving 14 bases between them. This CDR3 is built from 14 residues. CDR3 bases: TGTGCCAGCAGCCTTCAGGGACCTTCCAATGAGCAGTTCTTC. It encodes CASSLQGPSNEQFF.

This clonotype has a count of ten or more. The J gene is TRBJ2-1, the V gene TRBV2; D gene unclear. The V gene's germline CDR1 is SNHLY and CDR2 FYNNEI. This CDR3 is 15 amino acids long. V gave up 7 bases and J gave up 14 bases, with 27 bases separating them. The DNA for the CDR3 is TGTGCCAGCAACCCCTCACCCCACAAAAGCCTCCTTGAGTTCTTC. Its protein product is CASNPSPHKSLLEFF.

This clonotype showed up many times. The CDR3 here is CSARFRLGQGTEAFF. The DNA of the CDR3 is TGCAGTGCTAGATTCCGATTGGGACAGGGGACTGAAGCTTTCTTT. The rearrangement links TRBV20-1 to TRBJ1-1; 10 bases match TRBD1. Trimming at V came to 2 bases and at J to 5 bases, leaving 8 bases not matched to a gene. The length of the CDR3 is 15 residues. Germline V lookup: CDR1 DFQATT, CDR2 SNEGSKA (reference sequence).

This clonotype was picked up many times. CDR3 nucleotide sequence: TGTGCCACTAAGACCAGGAGGGCCACCTACAATGAGCAGTTCTTC. Protein: CATKTRRATYNEQFF. The chain is built from TRBV12-3 or TRBV12-4 and TRBJ2-1, with a tentative D call TRBD2 (6 bases). The CDR3 length is 15 residues. Trimming took 10 bases from V and 2 from J, leaving 18 bases between them.

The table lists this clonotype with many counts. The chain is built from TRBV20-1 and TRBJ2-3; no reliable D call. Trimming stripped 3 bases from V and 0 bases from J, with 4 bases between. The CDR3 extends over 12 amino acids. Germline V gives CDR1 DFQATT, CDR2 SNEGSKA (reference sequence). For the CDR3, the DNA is TGCAGTGCTAGCGGGAGCACAGATACGCAGTATTTT. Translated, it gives CSASGSTDTQYF.

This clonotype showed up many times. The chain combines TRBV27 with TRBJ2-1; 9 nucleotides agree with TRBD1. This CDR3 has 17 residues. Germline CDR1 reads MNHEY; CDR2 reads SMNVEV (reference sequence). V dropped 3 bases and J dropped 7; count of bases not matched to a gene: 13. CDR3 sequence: CASSLGQGWPSWNEQFF. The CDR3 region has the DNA TGTGCCAGCAGTTTGGGACAGGGATGGCCCTCGTGGAATGAGCAGTTCTTC.

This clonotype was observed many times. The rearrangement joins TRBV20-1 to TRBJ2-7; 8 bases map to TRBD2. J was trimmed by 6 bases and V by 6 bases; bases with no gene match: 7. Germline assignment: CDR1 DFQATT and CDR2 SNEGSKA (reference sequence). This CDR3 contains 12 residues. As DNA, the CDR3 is TGCAGTGCCTGGAGCGGGAGAGGCGAGCAGTACTTC. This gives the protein CSAWSGRGEQYF.

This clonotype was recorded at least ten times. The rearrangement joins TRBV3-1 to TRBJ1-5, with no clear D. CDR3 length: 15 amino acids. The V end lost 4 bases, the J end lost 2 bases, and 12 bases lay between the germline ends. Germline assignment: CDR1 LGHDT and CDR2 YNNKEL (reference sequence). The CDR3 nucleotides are TGTGCCAGCAGCCGAGGGTTATTAGGCAATCAGCCCCAGCATTTT. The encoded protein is CASSRGLLGNQPQHF.

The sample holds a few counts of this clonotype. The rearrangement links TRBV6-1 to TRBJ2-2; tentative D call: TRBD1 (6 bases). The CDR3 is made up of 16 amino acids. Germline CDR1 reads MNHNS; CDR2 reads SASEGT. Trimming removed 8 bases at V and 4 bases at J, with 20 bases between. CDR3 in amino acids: CASRTRGLGGTGELFF. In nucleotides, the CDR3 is TGTGCCAGCCGAACCAGGGGTCTTGGTGGCACCGGGGAGCTGTTTTTT.

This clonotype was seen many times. The CDR3 protein is CASSSPSLGLGEVYNEQFF. Here the CDR3 DNA reads TGTGCCAGCAGTTCCCCCTCACTCGGACTGGGAGAGGTGTACAATGAGCAGTTCTTC. The rearrangement links TRBV28 to TRBJ2-1; possible D gene TRBD2, 5 bases. Germline V gene data show CDR1 as MDHEN and CDR2 as SYDVKM. Trimming stripped 4 bases from V and 4 bases from J, with 26 bases between. The CDR3 is 19 residues long.

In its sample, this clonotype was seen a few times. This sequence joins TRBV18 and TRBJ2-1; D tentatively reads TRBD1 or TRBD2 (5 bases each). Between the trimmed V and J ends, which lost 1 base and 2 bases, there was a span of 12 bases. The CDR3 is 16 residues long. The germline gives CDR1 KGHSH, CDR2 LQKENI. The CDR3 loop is CASSPLRDGTYNEQFF. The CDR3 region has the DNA TGTGCCAGCTCACCACTTAGGGACGGGACCTACAATGAGCAGTTCTTC.

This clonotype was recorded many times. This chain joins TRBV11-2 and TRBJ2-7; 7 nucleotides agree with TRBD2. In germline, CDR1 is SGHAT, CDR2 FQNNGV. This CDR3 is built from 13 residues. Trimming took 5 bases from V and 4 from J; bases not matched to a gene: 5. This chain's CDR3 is CASSHSGTYEQYF. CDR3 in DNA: TGTGCCAGCAGCCACAGCGGGACTTACGAGCAGTACTTC.

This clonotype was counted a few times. The CDR3 nucleotides read TGTGCCAGCAGAAAGGGCAACAGGGGGATAAGCTACGAGCAGTACTTC. Its protein is CASRKGNRGISYEQYF. J is TRBJ2-7 and V is TRBV6-1; 8 bases fit TRBD1. This CDR3 is built from 16 residues. V was clipped by 6 bases and J by 3 bases; unmatched bases: 13. From germline, CDR1 is MNHNS and CDR2 SASEGT.

CDR3 DNA: TGTGCCACCCCGGGGCAGGGAGAAGGGGATGGCTACGAGCAGTACTTC. Protein: CATPGQGEGDGYEQYF. The J gene is TRBJ2-7, the V gene TRBV10-3; tentatively, D is TRBD1 or TRBD2 (5 bases each). Trimming removed 10 bases from V and 3 bases from J, with 25 bases in between. Germline V gene lookup returns CDR1 ENHRY and CDR2 SYGVKD. The CDR3 totals 16 residues.

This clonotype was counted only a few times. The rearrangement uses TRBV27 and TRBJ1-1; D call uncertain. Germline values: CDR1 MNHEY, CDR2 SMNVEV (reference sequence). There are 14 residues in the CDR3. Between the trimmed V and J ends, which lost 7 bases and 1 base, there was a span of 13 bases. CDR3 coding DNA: TGTGCCAGCATTCAGAGAGGAGGGAACACTGAAGCTTTCTTT. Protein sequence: CASIQRGGNTEAFF.

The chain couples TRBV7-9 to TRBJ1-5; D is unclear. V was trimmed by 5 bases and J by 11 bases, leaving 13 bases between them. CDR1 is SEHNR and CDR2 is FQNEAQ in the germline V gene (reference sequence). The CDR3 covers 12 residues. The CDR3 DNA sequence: TGTGCCAGCAGCCCTACCCCCGGGTCCCAGCATTTT. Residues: CASSPTPGSQHF.

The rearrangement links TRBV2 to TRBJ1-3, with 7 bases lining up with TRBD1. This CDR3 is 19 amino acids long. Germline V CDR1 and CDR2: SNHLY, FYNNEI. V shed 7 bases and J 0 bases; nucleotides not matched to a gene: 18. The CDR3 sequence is CASNRRRGQIKSSGNTIYF. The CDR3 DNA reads TGTGCCAGCAACCGACGAAGGGGACAGATTAAATCCTCTGGAAACACCATATATTTT.

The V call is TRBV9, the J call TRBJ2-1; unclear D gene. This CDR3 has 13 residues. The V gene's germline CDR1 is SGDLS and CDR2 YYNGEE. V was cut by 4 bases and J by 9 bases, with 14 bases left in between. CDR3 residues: CASSPTILGEQFF. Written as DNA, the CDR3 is TGTGCCAGCAGCCCCACTATTCTCGGTGAGCAGTTCTTC. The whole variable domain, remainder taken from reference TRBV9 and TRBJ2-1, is DSGVTQTPKHLITATGQRVTLRCSPRSGDLSVYWYQQSLDQGLQFLIQYYNGEERAKGNILERFSAQQFPDLHSELNLSSLELGDSALYFCASSPTILGEQFFGPGTRLTVL.

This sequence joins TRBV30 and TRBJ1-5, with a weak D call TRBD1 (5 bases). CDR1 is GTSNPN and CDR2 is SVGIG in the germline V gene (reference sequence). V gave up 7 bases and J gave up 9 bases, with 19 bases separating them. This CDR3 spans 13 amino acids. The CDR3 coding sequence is TGTGCCTACGCCCCACACCAGGGAGGGCCCCAGCATTTT. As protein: CAYAPHQGGPQHF.

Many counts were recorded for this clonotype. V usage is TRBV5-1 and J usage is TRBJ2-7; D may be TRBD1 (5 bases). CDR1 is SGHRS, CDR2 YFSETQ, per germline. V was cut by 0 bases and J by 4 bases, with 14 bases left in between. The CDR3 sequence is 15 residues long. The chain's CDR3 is CASSLAGQAGYEQYV. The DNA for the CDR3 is TGCGCCAGCAGCTTGGCTGGGCAAGCAGGGTACGAGCAGTACGTC.

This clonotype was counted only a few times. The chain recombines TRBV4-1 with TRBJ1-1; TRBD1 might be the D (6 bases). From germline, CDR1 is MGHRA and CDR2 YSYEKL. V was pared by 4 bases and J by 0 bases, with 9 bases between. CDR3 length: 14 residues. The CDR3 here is CASSPPGVNTEAFF. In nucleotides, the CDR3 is TGCGCCAGCAGCCCTCCAGGGGTGAACACTGAAGCTTTCTTT.